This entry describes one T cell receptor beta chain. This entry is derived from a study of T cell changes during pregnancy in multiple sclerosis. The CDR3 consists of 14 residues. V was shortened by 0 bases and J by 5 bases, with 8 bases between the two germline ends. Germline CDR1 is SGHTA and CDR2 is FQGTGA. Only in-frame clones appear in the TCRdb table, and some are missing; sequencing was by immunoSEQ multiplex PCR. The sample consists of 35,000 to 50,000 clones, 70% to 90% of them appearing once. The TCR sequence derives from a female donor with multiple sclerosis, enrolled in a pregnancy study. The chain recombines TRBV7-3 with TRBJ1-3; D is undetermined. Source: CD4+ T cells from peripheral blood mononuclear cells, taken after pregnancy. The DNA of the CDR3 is TGTGCCAGCAGCTTAACCTCGTCCCGAAACACCATATATTTT. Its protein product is CASSLTSSRNTIYF.